Detailed here is one T cell receptor (beta chain). Profiling relied on immunoSEQ multiplex PCR, and the TCRdb table lists in-frame clones only, not all of them. Altogether about 160,000 clones are present, around 87% being singletons, with the ten largest covering under 13%. This sample was included in a study of blood T cell repertoires in COVID-19. V lost 6 bases to trimming and J lost 8 bases; unmatched junction nucleotides: 5. The CDR3 runs to 12 residues. Germline CDR1 MNHEY, CDR2 SVGAGI. The sequencing input was peripheral blood. The chain carries TRBV6-5 and TRBJ1-2; 8 positions agree with TRBD1. The sequence was obtained from a woman between 70 and 85 years old with COVID-19, enrolled during active disease. The CDR3 spells CASSAGGLGYTF. The CDR3 bases are TGTGCCAGCAGCGCAGGGGGCCTGGGCTACACCTTC.